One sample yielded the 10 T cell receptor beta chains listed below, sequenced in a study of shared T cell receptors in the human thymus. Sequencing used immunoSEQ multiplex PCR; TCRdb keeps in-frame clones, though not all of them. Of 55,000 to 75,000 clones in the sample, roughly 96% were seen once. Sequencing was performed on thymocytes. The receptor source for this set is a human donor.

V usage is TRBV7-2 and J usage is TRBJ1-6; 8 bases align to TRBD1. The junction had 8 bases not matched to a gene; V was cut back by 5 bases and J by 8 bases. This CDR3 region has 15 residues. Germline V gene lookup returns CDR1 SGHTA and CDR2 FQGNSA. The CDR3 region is CASSPRAGGYSPLHF. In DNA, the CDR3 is TGTGCCAGCAGCCCCCGGGCAGGGGGCTATTCACCCCTCCACTTT. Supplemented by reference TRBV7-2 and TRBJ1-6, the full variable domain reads GAGVSQSPSNKVTEKGKDVELRCDPISGHTALYWYRQSLGQGLEFLIYFQGNSAPDKSGLPSDRFSAERTGGSVSTLTIQRTQQEDSAVYLCASSPRAGGYSPLHFGNGTRLTVT.

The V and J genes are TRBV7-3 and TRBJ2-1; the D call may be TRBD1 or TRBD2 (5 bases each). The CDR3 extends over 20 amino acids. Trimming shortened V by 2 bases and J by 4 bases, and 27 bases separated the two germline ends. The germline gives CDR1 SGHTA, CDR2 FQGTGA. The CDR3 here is CASSLLAPQGRDDPYNEQFF. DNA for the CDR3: TGTGCCAGCAGCTTATTGGCCCCCCAGGGTCGGGACGACCCTTACAATGAGCAGTTCTTC.

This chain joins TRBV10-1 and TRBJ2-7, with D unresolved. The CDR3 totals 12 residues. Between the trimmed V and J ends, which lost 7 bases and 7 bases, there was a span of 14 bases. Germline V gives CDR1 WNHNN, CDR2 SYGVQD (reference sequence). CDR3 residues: CASIPPRREQYF. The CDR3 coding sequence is TGCGCCAGCATCCCACCCAGACGTGAGCAGTACTTC.

DNA for the CDR3: TGTGCCAGCAGTGAAACAGTATACCTTAACTATGGCTACACCTTC. Amino acids: CASSETVYLNYGYTF. The rearrangement uses TRBV25-1 and TRBJ1-2; no reliable D call. Germline-derived CDR1 and CDR2 are MGHDK and SYGVNS. The V and J ends lost 2 bases and 1 base respectively, with 11 bases between them. There are 15 residues in the CDR3.

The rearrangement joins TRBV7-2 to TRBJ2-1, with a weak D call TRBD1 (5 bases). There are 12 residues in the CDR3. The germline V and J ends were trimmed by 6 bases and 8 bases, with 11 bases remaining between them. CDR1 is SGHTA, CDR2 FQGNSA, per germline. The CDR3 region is CASSKGLDEQFF. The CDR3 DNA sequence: TGTGCCAGCAGTAAGGGGTTGGATGAGCAGTTCTTC.

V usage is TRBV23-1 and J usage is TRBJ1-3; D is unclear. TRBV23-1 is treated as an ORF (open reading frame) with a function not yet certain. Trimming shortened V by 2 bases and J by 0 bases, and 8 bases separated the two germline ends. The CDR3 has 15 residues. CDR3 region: CASSQGANSGNTIYF. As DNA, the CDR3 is TGCGCCAGCAGTCAAGGCGCAAACTCTGGAAACACCATATATTTT.

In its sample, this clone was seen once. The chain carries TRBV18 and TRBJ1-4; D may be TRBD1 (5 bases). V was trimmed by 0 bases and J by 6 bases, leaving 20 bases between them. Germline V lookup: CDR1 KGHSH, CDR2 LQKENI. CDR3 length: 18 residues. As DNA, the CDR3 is TGTGCCAGCTCACCACCAGTAGTATACCGGGACGAGCATGAAAAACTGTTTTTT. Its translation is CASSPPVVYRDEHEKLFF. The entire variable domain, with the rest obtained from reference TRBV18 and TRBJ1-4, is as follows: NAGVMQNPRHLVRRRGQEARLRCSPMKGHSHVYWYRQLPEEGLKFMVYLQKENIIDESGMPKERFSAEFPKEGPSILRIQQVVRGDSAAYFCASSPPVVYRDEHEKLFFGSGTQLSVL.

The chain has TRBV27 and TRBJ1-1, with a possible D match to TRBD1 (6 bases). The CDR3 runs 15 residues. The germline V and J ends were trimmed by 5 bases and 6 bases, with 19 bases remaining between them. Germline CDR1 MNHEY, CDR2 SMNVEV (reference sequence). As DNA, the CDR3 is TGTGCCAGCAGTCCCTACCCCGGACAGCTGCCTGAAGCTTTCTTT. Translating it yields CASSPYPGQLPEAFF.

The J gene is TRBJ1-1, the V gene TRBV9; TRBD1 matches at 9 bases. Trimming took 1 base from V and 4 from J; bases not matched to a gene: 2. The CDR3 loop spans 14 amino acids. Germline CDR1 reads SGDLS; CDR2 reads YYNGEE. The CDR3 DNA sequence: TGTGCCAGCAGCGTATTGGACAGGGGCACTGAAGCTTTCTTT. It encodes CASSVLDRGTEAFF.

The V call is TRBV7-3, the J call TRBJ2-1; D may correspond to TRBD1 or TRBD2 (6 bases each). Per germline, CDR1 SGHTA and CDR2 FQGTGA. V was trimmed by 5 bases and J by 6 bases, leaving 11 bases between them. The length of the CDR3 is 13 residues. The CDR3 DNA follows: TGTGCCAGCAGCGGGACGGGGGCCAATGAGCAGTTCTTC. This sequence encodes CASSGTGANEQFF. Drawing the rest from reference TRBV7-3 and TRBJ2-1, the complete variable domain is GAGVSQTPSNKVTEKGKYVELRCDPISGHTALYWYRQSLGQGPEFLIYFQGTGAADDSGLPNDRFFAVRPEGSVSTLKIQRTERGDSAVYLCASSGTGANEQFFGPGTRLTVL.